This TCR beta chain was recovered during a study of blood T cell repertoires in COVID-19. Whole-study context: Samples representing acute and convalescent COVID-19 were sourced from the United States, Italy and Spain.

Concerning this clone itself: At one end, the junction sequence differs from germline, possibly due to a read error.

The CDR3 length is 16 residues. Germline loops: CDR1 SSHAT, CDR2 FNYEAQ (reference sequence). Produced via immunoSEQ multiplex PCR; TCRdb's table is partial and in-frame only. The table records 120,000 or so clones, approximately 87% of them present only once. The sequenced material came from peripheral blood. The chain is built from TRBV7-7 and TRBJ2-5; D gene unclear. This receptor was taken from an older woman with acute or convalescent COVID-19. In nucleotides, the CDR3 is TGTGCTAGCAGCCTGTCGGCTACCCCGGGTCGGGAGACCCAGTACTTC. The encoded protein is CASSLSATPGRETQYF.